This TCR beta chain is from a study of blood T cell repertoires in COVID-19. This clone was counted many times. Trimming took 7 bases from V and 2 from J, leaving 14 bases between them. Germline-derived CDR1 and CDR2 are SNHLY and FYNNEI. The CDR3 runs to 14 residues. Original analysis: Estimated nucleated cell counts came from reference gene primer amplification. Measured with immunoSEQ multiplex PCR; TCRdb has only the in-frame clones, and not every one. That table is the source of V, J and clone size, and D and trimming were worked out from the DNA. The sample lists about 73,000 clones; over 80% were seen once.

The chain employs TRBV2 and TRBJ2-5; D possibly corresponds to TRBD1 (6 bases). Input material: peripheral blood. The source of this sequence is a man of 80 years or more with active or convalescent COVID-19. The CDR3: CASTGQLRQETQYF. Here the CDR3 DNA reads TGTGCCAGCACTGGACAGCTCCGACAAGAGACCCAGTACTTC.